The 19 T cell receptor beta chains listed next were all sequenced from one sample in a study of tumor-infiltrating lymphocytes in oesophageal squamous cell carcinoma. TCRdb re-called the PCR reads with MiXCR, one entry per CDR3 protein. The sample includes roughly 9,000 distinct CDR3 sequences, 60% to 75% of them seen just once. Sequencing was performed on esophageal tumor tissue. The receptors stem from a female donor with esophageal squamous cell carcinoma.

This clonotype turned up a few times. The rearrangement uses TRBV7-9 and TRBJ1-1; D is possibly TRBD1 (5 bases). The CDR3 length is 14 residues. CDR1 and CDR2 from the germline V gene are SEHNR and FQNEAQ (reference sequence). V was cut by 4 bases and J by 1 base, with 10 bases left in between. The CDR3, as DNA: TGTGCCAGCAGCTCCACAGGTGAGAACACTGAAGCTTTCTTT. The encoded protein is CASSSTGENTEAFF.

This chain connects TRBV19 to TRBJ2-3, with D unclear. Per the germline V gene, CDR1 is LNHDA and CDR2 is SQIVND (reference sequence). The CDR3 sequence is 15 residues long. The V end lost 6 bases, the J end lost 0 bases, and 13 bases lay between the germline ends. CDR3 region: CASRFSGSSTDTQYF. The DNA of the CDR3 is TGTGCCAGTAGATTCTCGGGTTCTAGCACAGATACGCAGTATTTT.

Notes on this clonotype: The junction departs from the called germline gene at one end, perhaps through a read error. This chain connects TRBV7-2 to TRBJ2-1; 9 bases fit TRBD1. Germline CDR1 SGHTA, CDR2 FQGNSA. The CDR3 runs 15 residues. The CDR3 nucleotides are TGTGCCAGCAGCTTAGCCGGGACAGGGATCTACGAGCAGTTCTTT. Protein: CASSLAGTGIYEQFF.

This clonotype is medium-sized in the sample. This chain connects TRBV11-3 to TRBJ1-1, with 9 bases identical to TRBD1. The CDR3 loop spans 15 amino acids. V trimming: 5 bases; J trimming: 2 bases; junction bases outside the gene matches: 6. Germline V gene lookup returns CDR1 SGHNT and CDR2 YENEEA. CDR3 residues: CASSVQGAKNTEAFF. For the CDR3, the DNA is TGTGCCAGCAGCGTACAGGGGGCCAAAAACACTGAAGCTTTCTTT.

The chain employs TRBV6-6 and TRBJ2-1; D remains ambiguous. From germline, CDR1 is MNHNY and CDR2 SVGAGI (reference sequence). Trimming stripped 5 bases from V and 0 bases from J, with 5 bases between. This CDR3 comprises 13 residues. The CDR3 nucleotides are TGTGCCAGCAGTAAAAGCTCCTACAATGAGCAGTTCTTC. Its protein product is CASSKSSYNEQFF.

The chain joins TRBV7-3 to TRBJ2-1; D may be TRBD1 or TRBD2 (5 bases each). Germline lookup yields CDR1 SGHTA and CDR2 FQGTGA. V was cut by 5 bases and J by 4 bases, with 15 bases left in between. The CDR3 spans 15 residues. As DNA, the CDR3 is TGTGCCAGCAGCCCCCCCGGGGACCATTACAATGAGCAGTTCTTC. Amino acid sequence: CASSPPGDHYNEQFF.

Comments on this clonotype: A read error may account for a junction end that differs from germline. The rearrangement uses TRBV7-7 and TRBJ2-4, with D possibly being TRBD2 (5 bases). The end of the DNA fits TRBJ2-1 better, so the J call may be wrong. The CDR3 has 15 amino acids. CDR1 SSHAT and CDR2 FNYEAQ come from the germline V gene (reference sequence). CDR3 amino acids: CASSLSPTRANEQFF. The CDR3, as DNA: TGTGCTAGCAGCTTAAGCCCCACGAGGGCCAATGAGCAGTTCTTC.

The chain couples TRBV7-9 to TRBJ2-6; a weak D match, TRBD2 (8 bases). The CDR3 contains 17 residues. The V end was cut by 5 bases, the J end by 3 bases, with 17 bases between. Germline CDR1 SEHNR, CDR2 FQNEAQ (reference sequence). The CDR3: CASSRQGLGLGANVLTF. The CDR3 nucleotides read TGTGCCAGCAGCCGACAGGGACTAGGGCTTGGGGCCAACGTCCTGACTTTC.

V and J are TRBV7-3 and TRBJ2-3; TRBD2 agrees at 15 bases. The J call may be incorrect, as the DNA end agrees better with TRBJ2-1. Per the germline V gene, CDR1 is SGHTA and CDR2 is FQGTGA. CDR3 length: 15 residues. The CDR3 loop is CASSLGLAGGNEQFF. CDR3 coding DNA: TGTGCCAGCAGCCTGGGACTAGCGGGAGGCAATGAGCAGTTCTTC.

This rearrangement joins TRBV7-7 to TRBJ2-5, with TRBD2 identical over 9 bases. The DNA matches TRBJ2-4 better at its end, which makes the J call doubtful. CDR3 length: 12 amino acids. Germline V gives CDR1 SSHAT, CDR2 FNYEAQ (reference sequence). The CDR3 DNA reads TGTGCTATAGCGGGGGACAAAAACATTCAGTACTTC. Its translation: CAIAGDKNIQYF.

On this clonotype itself: This is likely a read error, given that the CDR3 carries no conserved phenylalanine or tryptophan at its end. The DNA is omitted, as the CDR3 cannot be located on it reliably, and the CDR3 follows TCRdb's listing. The chain recombines TRBV7-2 with TRBJ2-3; the tabulated D call, TRBD1, remains unverified against the DNA. The germline CDR1 and CDR2 sequences are SGHTA and FQGNSA. The CDR3 length is 22 residues, termini included. The CDR3 reads CASSLRALGGRTPGPTSSTLGT.

This clonotype was picked up a small number of times. V is TRBV12-3 or TRBV12-4 and J is TRBJ2-3; no clear D. V lost 3 bases and J lost 4, with 11 bases in between. The CDR3 extends over 14 amino acids. This CDR3 is CASSFGVSPDTQYF. In DNA, the CDR3 is TGTGCCAGCAGTTTTGGGGTCTCGCCAGATACGCAGTATTTT.

This clonotype is deemed medium-sized. The chain links TRBV5-4 to TRBJ2-5; the match to TRBD1 covers 7 bases. The length of the CDR3 is 15 residues. After removal of 2 bases from V and 4 bases from J, the junction contained 8 bases not matched to a gene. Germline loops: CDR1 SGHNT, CDR2 YYREEE (reference sequence). The CDR3 DNA follows: TGTGCCAGCAGCTTTTGGGACAGAAGTGGAGAGACCCAGTACTTC. Amino acids: CASSFWDRSGETQYF.

V gene TRBV7-6 combines with J gene TRBJ2-1; maybe TRBD2 (6 bases). V was pared by 4 bases and J by 4 bases, with 11 bases between. Germline CDR1 reads SGHVS; CDR2 reads FNYEAQ. The CDR3 spans 14 residues. In nucleotides, the CDR3 is TGTGCCAGCAGCTCGGTTGGGGGGTACAATGAGCAGTTCTTC. Protein: CASSSVGGYNEQFF.

This clonotype was counted only a few times. CDR3 amino acids: CASSQQLVLLEQFF. Written as DNA, the CDR3 is TGTGCCAGCAGCCAACAACTAGTTCTACTTGAGCAGTTCTTC. V usage is TRBV7-2 and J usage is TRBJ2-1; a possible D gene is TRBD2 (5 bases). Looked up from germline, CDR1 is SGHTA and CDR2 is FQGNSA. The CDR3 is 14 amino acids. V lost 5 bases to trimming and J lost 9 bases, with 17 bases between them.

The genes are TRBV7-6 and TRBJ2-3; 10 nucleotides align to TRBD1. Trimming at V came to 6 bases and at J to 2 bases, leaving 8 bases not matched to a gene. The germline V gene encodes CDR1 SGHVS and CDR2 FNYEAQ. This CDR3 is built from 16 residues. DNA for the CDR3: TGTGCCAGCAGTAGCGGACAGGGGGTGATCACAGATACGCAGTATTTT. Amino acid sequence: CASSSGQGVITDTQYF.

V gene TRBV12-3 or TRBV12-4 combines with J gene TRBJ2-3, with 12 bases fitting TRBD2. The J call is in doubt because the DNA end fits TRBJ2-1 better. The CDR3 is 16 amino acids. The CDR3 DNA reads as TGTGCCAGCAGTTTGGCTAGCGGGAGGGTTACCGATGAGCAGTTCTTC. It translates to CASSLASGRVTDEQFF.

The V call is TRBV6-1, the J call TRBJ2-4; TRBD2 might be the D (5 bases). The J call is in doubt because the DNA end fits TRBJ2-7 better. The CDR3 has 15 amino acids. Germline-derived CDR1 and CDR2 are MNHNS and SASEGT. The CDR3 loop is CASSDPIAITYEQYF. The CDR3, as DNA: TGTGCCAGCAGTGACCCTATAGCGATTACCTACGAGCAGTACTTC.

The rearrangement joins TRBV7-6 to TRBJ2-1; D is undetermined. The CDR3 loop spans 14 amino acids. The germline CDR1 and CDR2 sequences are SGHVS and FNYEAQ. Trimming left V 2 bases short and J 7 bases short, with 12 bases between. CDR3 in DNA: TGTGCCAGCAGCTTACTCGGAGATTCGAATGAGCAGTTCTTC. This codes for CASSLLGDSNEQFF. The full variable domain, its missing parts supplied by reference TRBV7-6 and TRBJ2-1, is GAGVSQSPRYKVTKRGQDVALRCDPISGHVSLYWYRQALGQGPEFLTYFNYEAQQDKSGLPNDRFSAERPEGSISTLTIQRTEQRDSAMYRCASSLLGDSNEQFFGPGTRLTVL.